This T cell receptor (beta chain) is drawn from a study of blood T cell repertoires in COVID-19. Study background: Collection of acute and convalescent COVID-19 samples took place in the United States, Italy and Spain.

The protocol was immunoSEQ multiplex PCR, while the TCRdb copy is restricted to in-frame clones and leaves out a portion. The sample lists some 250,000 clones, roughly 87% occurring once. The CDR3 sequence is 17 residues long. V was clipped by 2 bases and J by 4 bases; unmatched bases: 7. Germline V gene data show CDR1 as KGHSY and CDR2 as FQNENV. Sequencing used peripheral blood. The TCR comes from a woman between 25 and 40 years old with acute or convalescent COVID-19. The chain combines TRBV16 with TRBJ2-1; 11 bases agree with TRBD2. The CDR3 loop reads CASSQTRGTSGYNEQFF. DNA of the CDR3: TGTGCCAGCAGCCAAACTAGAGGGACTAGCGGTTACAATGAGCAGTTCTTC. Full variable domain (outside the CDR3, taken from reference TRBV16 and TRBJ2-1): GEEVAQTPKHLVRGEGQKAKLYCAPIKGHSYVFWYQQVLKNEFKFLISFQNENVFDETGMPKERFSAKCLPNSPCSLEIQATKLEDSAVYFCASSQTRGTSGYNEQFFGPGTRLTVL.